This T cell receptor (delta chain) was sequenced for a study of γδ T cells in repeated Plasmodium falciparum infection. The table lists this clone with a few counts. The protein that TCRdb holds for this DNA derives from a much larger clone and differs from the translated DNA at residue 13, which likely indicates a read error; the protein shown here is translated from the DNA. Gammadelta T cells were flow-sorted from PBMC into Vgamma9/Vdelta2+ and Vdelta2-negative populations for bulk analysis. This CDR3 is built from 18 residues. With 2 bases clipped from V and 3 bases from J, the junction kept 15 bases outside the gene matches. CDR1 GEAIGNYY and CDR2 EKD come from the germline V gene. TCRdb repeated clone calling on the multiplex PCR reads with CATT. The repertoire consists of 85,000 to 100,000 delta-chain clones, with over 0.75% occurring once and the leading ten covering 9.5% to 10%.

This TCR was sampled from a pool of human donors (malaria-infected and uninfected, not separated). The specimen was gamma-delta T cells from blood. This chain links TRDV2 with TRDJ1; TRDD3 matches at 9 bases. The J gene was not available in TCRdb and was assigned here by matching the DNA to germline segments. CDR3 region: CACDSRTGGHLYADKLIF. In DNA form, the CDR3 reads TGTGCCTGTGACAGTAGGACTGGGGGACATCTCTACGCCGATAAACTCATCTTT.